The subject of this entry is one TCR beta chain. Its matching antigen is unknown. Authors of the study amplified TCR beta CDR3 regions from RNA transcripts. The TCR CDR3 first-round RT-PCR relied on the HTBI primer set. Via MiXCR, TCRdb re-called the multiplex PCR reads, giving one row per CDR3 protein. The data hold about 640,000 distinct CDR3 sequences, with around 20% observed a single time. J gave up 5 bases and V 6 bases, and 11 bases lay outside the gene matches. Germline CDR1 and CDR2: LNHDA and SQIVND (reference sequence). The CDR3 extends over 15 amino acids. These data come from a study of T cells in Graves' hyperthyroidism and ophthalmopathy. Broader study findings: Most thyroid-expanded clonotypes above 0.001 were also found in blood. A 13 V-J model separated ophthalmopathy from stable hyperthyroidism.

Sequences were obtained from blood. This TCR derives from a man aged 30-40 years with Graves' ophthalmopathy. This chain connects TRBV19 to TRBJ2-5, with TRBD1 matching over 8 bases. The CDR3 reads CASSSSRTGSETQYF. CDR3 nucleotides: TGTGCCAGTAGCAGCTCGCGGACAGGGAGCGAGACCCAGTACTTC.